The clone carrying this T cell receptor beta chain has more than one count but fewer than ten. Each CDR3 protein is one row after TCRdb ran MiXCR on the 5' RACE reads. The sample contains around 590,000 distinct CDR3 sequences, about 12% of which appear only once. This sample stems from a study of T cells after yellow fever vaccination. The CDR3 contains 17 residues. The junction had 15 bases not matched to a gene; V was cut back by 1 base and J by 4 bases. Germline V gives CDR1 DFQATT, CDR2 SNEGSKA (reference sequence). The source was PBMCs, collected on the day of the yellow fever booster vaccination. This sequence originates from a man under 40 who received the YFV17D yellow fever vaccine. This chain uses TRBV20-1 with TRBJ2-7; 8 nucleotides match TRBD2. CDR3 residues: CSARAPDSRGGKYEQYF. The CDR3 coding sequence is TGCAGTGCTAGAGCCCCGGACAGTCGGGGGGGGAAATACGAGCAGTACTTC.